The rows below give T cell receptor beta chains drawn from one sample of a study of CD8 T cells in ankylosing spondylitis. TCRdb called the 5' RACE reads again in MiXCR, with one record for every CDR3 protein. This sample has about 140,000 distinct CDR3 sequences, with 25% to 35% found just once. The specimen sequenced was synovial fluid, either unsorted or a sorted T cell fraction (not recorded which). Every receptor here comes from a male donor with ankylosing spondylitis. Each CDR3 is given with its conserved first and last residue. Fields, in order: clone size, V gene, J gene, D gene, CDR3 protein, CDR3 DNA. D genes are given only for firm matches. Size tells how often a clone was seen (once, few, many) or the class of an expanded clone, and some rows leave it out.

>many|TRBV7-8|TRBJ2-4|NA
CASSLGIGDPKNIQYF
TGTGCCAGCAGCTTAGGAATTGGGGATCCCAAAAACATTCAGTACTTC
>NA|TRBV6-1|TRBJ1-5|NA
CASSQRGGNQPQHF
TGTGCCAGCAGCCAAAGGGGGGGCAATCAGCCCCAGCATTTT
>NA|TRBV5-1|TRBJ2-2|NA
CASSLEAPDTGELFF
TGCGCCAGCAGCTTGGAGGCCCCAGACACCGGGGAGCTGTTTTTT
>few|TRBV20-1|TRBJ2-7|NA
CSALQPVTYEQYF
TGCAGTGCCTTACAGCCGGTCACCTACGAGCAGTACTTC
>few|TRBV9|TRBJ2-5|TRBD2
CASSKHSGRGETQYF
TGTGCCAGCAGCAAGCATAGCGGGAGAGGGGAGACCCAGTACTTC
>NA|TRBV19|TRBJ1-6|NA
CASTQSSYNSPLHF
TGTGCCAGTACCCAGAGCTCCTATAATTCACCCCTCCACTTT
>few|TRBV30|TRBJ2-3|TRBD1
CAWSGPQGAGTDTQYF
TGTGCCTGGAGTGGGCCCCAGGGGGCCGGCACAGATACGCAGTATTTT
>many|TRBV4-1|TRBJ1-2|NA
CASSRQSYVANRDYGYTF
TGCGCCAGCAGCCGACAAAGCTACGTAGCAAACAGGGATTATGGCTACACCTTC
>few|TRBV9|TRBJ2-2|TRBD2
CASSGFGTTTGELFF
TGTGCCAGCAGCGGCTTCGGGACTACCACCGGGGAGCTGTTTTTT
>NA|TRBV28|TRBJ2-3|TRBD2
CASSGREGTDTQYF
TGTGCCAGCAGCGGGCGGGAGGGCACAGATACGCAGTATTTT
>many|TRBV28|TRBJ1-4|NA
CAVQGGANEKLFF
TGTGCCGTCCAGGGTGGGGCTAATGAAAAACTGTTTTTT
>once|TRBV6-2/TRBV6-3|TRBJ2-1|NA
CASSYGGWLNEQFF
TGTGCCAGCAGTTACGGTGGCTGGCTCAATGAGCAGTTCTTC
>NA|TRBV11-2|TRBJ2-7|NA
CASSLEYQTYEQYF
TGTGCCAGCAGCTTAGAATACCAGACCTACGAGCAGTACTTC
>NA|TRBV7-9|TRBJ2-3|NA
CASSLGASVGDTQYF
TGTGCCAGCAGCCTGGGGGCCAGTGTAGGCGATACGCAGTATTTT
>few|TRBV5-3|TRBJ1-3|NA
CASSPAGGEISGNTIYF
TGTGCCAGCAGTCCTGCTGGAGGGGAGATCTCTGGAAACACCATATATTTT
>many|TRBV7-9|TRBJ1-1|NA
CASSGGGGNTEAFF
TGTGCCAGCAGCGGAGGGGGGGGTAACACTGAAGCTTTCTTT
>few|TRBV20-1|TRBJ2-1|TRBD2
CSAPGLAGVVNEQFF
TGCAGTGCACCCGGACTAGCGGGAGTGGTGAATGAGCAGTTCTTC
>NA|TRBV10-1|TRBJ2-3|NA
CASSQDTDTQYF
TGCGCCAGCAGTCAGGACACAGATACGCAGTATTTT
>many|TRBV7-2|TRBJ1-3|NA
CASSTRSISGNTIYF
TGTGCCAGCAGCACTCGGAGCATCTCTGGAAACACCATATATTTT
>NA|TRBV6-5|TRBJ2-2|NA
CASSYVGGSNTGELFF
TGTGCCAGCAGTTACGTGGGAGGCTCGAACACCGGGGAGCTGTTTTTT
>once|TRBV2|TRBJ2-2|NA
CASRDLGRSTGELFF
TGTGCCAGCAGGGATCTAGGGCGGAGCACCGGGGAGCTGTTTTTT
>NA|TRBV29-1|TRBJ2-1|TRBD1
CSVEGQGFGLTNEQFF
TGCAGCGTTGAGGGACAGGGGTTTGGTTTGACCAATGAGCAGTTCTTC
>many|TRBV6-6|TRBJ1-2|NA
CASGSGGYTF
TGTGCCAGCGGCTCGGGAGGCTACACCTTC
>many|TRBV5-1|TRBJ2-2|NA
CASSLEQATTGELFF
TGCGCCAGCAGCTTGGAACAGGCGACCACCGGGGAGCTGTTTTTT
>NA|TRBV9|TRBJ1-1|NA
CASSVTGLSTEAFF
TGTGCCAGCAGCGTAACAGGGCTCTCCACTGAAGCTTTCTTT
>few|TRBV5-5|TRBJ1-6|TRBD1
CASSFDPGTVNSPLHF
TGTGCCAGCAGCTTCGATCCCGGGACAGTCAATTCACCCCTCCACTTT
>many|TRBV7-7|TRBJ2-5|TRBD2
CASSLVSLAAETQYF
TGTGCCAGCAGCTTAGTTTCCCTAGCGGCGGAGACCCAGTACTTC
>NA|TRBV24-1|TRBJ1-5|TRBD1
CATSDGDRGRNQPQHF
TGTGCCACCAGTGACGGCGACAGGGGACGCAATCAGCCCCAGCATTTT
>NA|TRBV27|TRBJ2-1|NA
CASSNLVNEQFF
TGTGCCAGCAGTAACTTAGTAAATGAGCAGTTCTTC
>NA|TRBV6-1|TRBJ2-1|NA
CASTPHGGAALNEQFF
TGTGCCAGCACCCCTCACGGTGGGGCGGCCCTTAATGAGCAGTTCTTC
>NA|TRBV24-1|TRBJ2-1|NA
CATSDEGSEQFF
TGTGCCACCAGTGATGAGGGGTCTGAGCAGTTCTTC
>few|TRBV5-1|TRBJ2-6|NA
CASSLEYGDTKTISGANVLTF
TGCGCCAGCAGCTTGGAGTATGGGGACACGAAGACTATCTCTGGGGCCAACGTCCTGACTTTC
>NA|TRBV7-8|TRBJ2-3|TRBD2
CASSLGDYLNTQYF
TGTGCCAGCAGCTTGGGGGACTACCTAAATACGCAGTATTTT
>NA|TRBV6-2/TRBV6-3|TRBJ1-3|NA
CASRLGGRISGNTIYF
TGTGCCAGCAGACTCGGGGGAAGAATTTCTGGAAACACCATATATTTT
>NA|TRBV4-1|TRBJ2-7|NA
CASSPTPTGLTYEQYF
TGCGCCAGCAGCCCGACCCCGACAGGTTTAACCTACGAGCAGTACTTC
>few|TRBV25-1|TRBJ2-2|NA
CASSEGTAHTGELFF
TGTGCCAGCAGTGAGGGGACGGCGCACACCGGGGAGCTGTTTTTT
>few|TRBV7-8|TRBJ2-2|TRBD2
CASSLRLAGDTGELFF
TGTGCCAGCAGCTTGCGACTAGCGGGAGACACCGGGGAGCTGTTTTTT
>few|TRBV29-1|TRBJ1-1|NA
CSVSQALNTEAFF
TGCAGCGTTAGTCAGGCCCTGAACACTGAAGCTTTCTTT
>NA|TRBV5-6|TRBJ2-1|NA
CASSSWVGNEQFF
TGTGCCAGCAGCTCTTGGGTCGGCAATGAGCAGTTCTTC
>NA|TRBV7-8|TRBJ2-7|NA
CASSFVWDGDHYEQYF
TGTGCCAGCAGCTTTGTGTGGGACGGGGACCACTACGAGCAGTACTTC
>NA|TRBV11-2|TRBJ2-3|TRBD2
CASSLKPGLAGSTDTQYF
TGTGCCAGCAGCTTAAAACCCGGACTAGCGGGTTCCACAGATACGCAGTATTTT
>few|TRBV3-1|TRBJ2-7|TRBD2
CASSQVAGGPYEQYF
TGTGCCAGCAGCCAAGTGGCGGGAGGGCCGTACGAGCAGTACTTC
>few|TRBV20-1|TRBJ2-1|TRBD2
CSVTTGLVGVNEQFF
TGCAGTGTCACGACCGGACTAGTCGGGGTAAATGAGCAGTTCTTC
>many|TRBV5-1|TRBJ1-2|NA
CASSSGEGWNGYTF
TGCGCCAGCAGCAGCGGGGAGGGGTGGAATGGCTACACCTTC
>NA|TRBV7-2|TRBJ1-1|NA
CASSLEAGRDTEAFF
TGTGCCAGCAGCTTAGAGGCTGGGCGGGACACTGAAGCTTTCTTT
>many|TRBV20-1|TRBJ2-7|TRBD1
CSARDKGQGYEQYF
TGCAGTGCTAGAGATAAGGGACAGGGATACGAGCAGTACTTC
>many|TRBV6-1|TRBJ1-5|NA
CASRIDGTSNQPQHF
TGTGCCAGCAGGATTGACGGCACTAGCAATCAGCCCCAGCATTTT
>NA|TRBV9|TRBJ1-3|TRBD1
CASSADRPPLRSGNTIYF
TGTGCCAGCAGCGCGGACAGGCCTCCTCTCCGCTCTGGAAACACCATATATTTT
>NA|TRBV7-9|TRBJ1-1|NA
CASSNDGGMGTEAFF
TGTGCCAGCAGCAACGACGGGGGAATGGGCACTGAAGCTTTCTTT
>many|TRBV29-1|TRBJ1-3|NA
CSAENPTRWGNTIYF
TGCAGCGCTGAAAACCCGACAAGATGGGGAAACACCATATATTTT
>few|TRBV20-1|TRBJ2-3|NA
CSAREWDPTSDTQYF
TGCAGTGCTAGAGAGTGGGACCCAACCTCAGATACGCAGTATTTT
>few|TRBV28|TRBJ2-1|NA
CASSLIRKTYNEQFF
TGTGCCAGCAGTTTAATCCGCAAAACCTACAATGAGCAGTTCTTC